One sample yielded the 2 T cell receptor beta chains listed below, sequenced in a study of identical twins. Via MiXCR, TCRdb re-called the 5' RACE reads, giving one row per CDR3 protein. The sample yields more than 250,000 distinct CDR3 sequences, about 8.9% seen once. This sample was shared with a second study, whose subject was yellow fever vaccine responses in identical twins.

The material sequenced was memory (CD45RO+) T cells sorted from blood. These receptors came from a woman in her late teens or twenties in good health.

By sample fraction, this clonotype is medium-sized. The V call is TRBV5-1, the J call TRBJ2-2; D is uncertain. The CDR3 has 16 amino acids. V lost 0 bases and J lost 0, with 9 bases in between. Germline V CDR1 and CDR2: SGHRS, YFSETQ. The CDR3 reads CASSLVTVTNTGELFF. The CDR3 DNA sequence: TGCGCCAGCAGCTTGGTAACGGTTACGAACACCGGGGAGCTGTTTTTT.

This clonotype appeared many times. The genes are TRBV12-3 or TRBV12-4 and TRBJ1-5; D unclear. V lost 4 bases, J lost 4 bases, and 11 bases lay in between. This CDR3 has 14 residues. CDR3 residues: CASSWLPGNQPQHF. DNA of the CDR3: TGTGCCAGCAGTTGGCTTCCGGGGAATCAGCCCCAGCATTTT.